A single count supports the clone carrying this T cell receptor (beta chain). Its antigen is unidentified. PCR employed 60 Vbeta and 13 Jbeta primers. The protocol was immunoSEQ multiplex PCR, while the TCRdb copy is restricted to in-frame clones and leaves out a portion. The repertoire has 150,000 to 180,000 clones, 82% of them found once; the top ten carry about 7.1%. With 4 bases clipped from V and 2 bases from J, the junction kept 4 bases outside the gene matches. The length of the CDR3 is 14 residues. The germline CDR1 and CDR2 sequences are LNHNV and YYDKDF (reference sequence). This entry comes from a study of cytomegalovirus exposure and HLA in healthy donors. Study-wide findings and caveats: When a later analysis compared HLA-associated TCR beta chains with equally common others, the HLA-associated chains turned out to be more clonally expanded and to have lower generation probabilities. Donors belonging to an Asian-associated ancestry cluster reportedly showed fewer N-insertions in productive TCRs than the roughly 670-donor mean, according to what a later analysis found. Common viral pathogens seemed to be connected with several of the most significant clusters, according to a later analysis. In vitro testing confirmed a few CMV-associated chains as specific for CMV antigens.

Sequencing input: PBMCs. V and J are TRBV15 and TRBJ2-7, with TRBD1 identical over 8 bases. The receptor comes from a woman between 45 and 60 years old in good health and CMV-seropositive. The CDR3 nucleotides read TGTGCCACCAGCAACGACAGGGGCCCCTACGAGCAGTACTTC. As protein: CATSNDRGPYEQYF.